The clone carrying this T cell receptor (beta chain) was seen a handful of times. Its antigen is not known. Germline assignment: CDR1 SGDLS and CDR2 YYNGEE. V was shortened by 3 bases and J by 0 bases, with 16 bases between the two germline ends. The CDR3 contains 17 residues. These data originate in a study of beta chain features in type 1 diabetes. Study observations and caveats: Shorter TCRB CDR3s, moderately but significantly so, were found in Type 1 diabetes patients in all four CD4+ subsets.

The study reverse transcribed the entire isolated RNA, so it sequenced expressed TCRB transcripts. Using immunoSEQ multiplex PCR, the repertoire was profiled, and TCRdb retains in-frame clones only, with some absent. The sample carries 240,000 or so clones, approximately 15% recorded once. This TCR derives from a man aged 25 to 45 with type 1 diabetes. The V and J genes are TRBV9 and TRBJ2-4; a possible D gene is TRBD1 (6 bases). The sample comprised naive CD4+ T cells from blood. This chain's CDR3 is CASSGGHGETAKNIQYF. In DNA, the CDR3 is TGTGCCAGCAGCGGGGGACACGGAGAAACAGCCAAAAACATTCAGTACTTC.